This is a list of T cell receptor beta chains from one sample in a study of blood T cell repertoires in COVID-19. Sequencing was performed with immunoSEQ multiplex PCR; in TCRdb, only in-frame clones are kept and a portion is missing. The sample lists more than 300,000 clones, around 87% seen once, with 8.5% to 12% in the top ten. The sequencing sample was made of peripheral blood. The receptors were sampled from a woman in her 30s with COVID-19, enrolled during active disease. CDR3s include the opening cysteine and the closing phenylalanine or tryptophan. Each record gives: clone size, J gene, V gene, CDR3 protein. Size is stated for part of the rows, as once, few or many counts, or as a class when the clone is expanded.

.,TRBJ1-2,TRBV2,CASSGDSPYGYTF
.,TRBJ1-6,TRBV25-1,CASRSVTGVNSPLHF
.,TRBJ2-6,TRBV5-1,CASSGTAGANVLTF
.,TRBJ2-7,TRBV3-1/TRBV3-2,CASSQAVSGSALYF
few,TRBJ1-4,TRBV29-1,CSARTGGLNEKLFF
.,TRBJ2-7,TRBV7-9,CASSSSGEQYF
once,TRBJ1-1,TRBV4-1,CASSQADRGNTEAFF
few,TRBJ1-5,TRBV3-1/TRBV3-2,CASSYGGEPQHF
.,TRBJ2-3,TRBV7-8,CASRPAGVGDTQYF
.,TRBJ1-1,TRBV4-1,CASSQAPGQGASTFF
.,TRBJ2-5,TRBV9,CASSVVGDPYQETQYF
.,TRBJ2-2,TRBV10-3,CAISEYRGNTGELFF
few,TRBJ2-6,TRBV4-3,CASSQDLSSGANVLTF
.,TRBJ2-7,TRBV6-6,CASTSSGASSYEQYF
once,TRBJ2-7,TRBV7-9,CASSLGLADYEQYF
.,TRBJ2-6,TRBV5-6,CASSPRTGSNSGANVLTF
.,TRBJ1-2,TRBV30,CAWSVLVSGGYTF
.,TRBJ2-1,TRBV29-1,CSVGQYNEQFF
.,TRBJ1-4,TRBV7-6,CASSLQGDPTNEKLFF
once,TRBJ1-4,TRBV28,CATRTGNNEKLFF
.,TRBJ2-2,TRBV12-3/TRBV12-4,CASSFFGSGELFF
.,TRBJ2-1,TRBV25-1,CASSRRGLGSNEQFF
.,TRBJ2-7,TRBV27,CASGTGNFGQYF
few,TRBJ2-7,TRBV7-2,CASSLGGATNYEQYF
.,TRBJ2-2,TRBV15,CATSRDRLQANTGELFF
.,TRBJ2-7,TRBV10-3,CAISRLAGSYEQYF
few,TRBJ2-7,TRBV30,CAWSPMGRGEQYF
few,TRBJ1-2,TRBV29-1,CSVGTQGQGTYYGYTF
once,TRBJ2-2,TRBV28,CASSLSRREVHTGELFF
.,TRBJ2-7,TRBV28,CASRQGPYEQYF
.,TRBJ1-4,TRBV9,CASSVGGTGLEKLFF
.,TRBJ1-1,TRBV30,CAWGDGGQGNTEAFF
.,TRBJ2-1,TRBV6-2/TRBV6-3,CASSYLTSGRYIYNEQFF
.,TRBJ2-1,TRBV7-6,CASSLSPRSRGTYNEQFF
.,TRBJ1-4,TRBV27,CASSLWGGLYEKLFF
.,TRBJ1-3,TRBV28,CASSPGGPAGNTIYF
.,TRBJ1-5,TRBV6-5,CASSYPSNQPQHF